The T cell receptor (beta chain) described here comes from a study of cytomegalovirus exposure and HLA in healthy donors. This CDR3 comprises 13 residues. CDR1 and CDR2 from the germline V gene are SQVTM and ANQGSEA. With 2 bases removed from V and 4 bases from J, the gap between germline ends came to 11 bases. PCR involved 60 Vbeta and 13 Jbeta primers. The data were produced by immunoSEQ multiplex PCR, yet TCRdb's version contains in-frame clones alone and is incomplete. The sample gives approximately 130,000 clones, roughly three quarters of which show up once; around 1.8% is in the top ten. The sequencing sample was made of PBMCs. The clonotype was recovered from a woman aged 40 to 49 in good health and CMV-seronegative. This sequence joins TRBV29-1 and TRBJ2-5; D possibly corresponds to TRBD1 (6 bases). In nucleotides, the CDR3 is TGCAGCGTTGAACAGGGGTTAGGAGAGACCCAGTACTTC. Its protein product is CSVEQGLGETQYF.